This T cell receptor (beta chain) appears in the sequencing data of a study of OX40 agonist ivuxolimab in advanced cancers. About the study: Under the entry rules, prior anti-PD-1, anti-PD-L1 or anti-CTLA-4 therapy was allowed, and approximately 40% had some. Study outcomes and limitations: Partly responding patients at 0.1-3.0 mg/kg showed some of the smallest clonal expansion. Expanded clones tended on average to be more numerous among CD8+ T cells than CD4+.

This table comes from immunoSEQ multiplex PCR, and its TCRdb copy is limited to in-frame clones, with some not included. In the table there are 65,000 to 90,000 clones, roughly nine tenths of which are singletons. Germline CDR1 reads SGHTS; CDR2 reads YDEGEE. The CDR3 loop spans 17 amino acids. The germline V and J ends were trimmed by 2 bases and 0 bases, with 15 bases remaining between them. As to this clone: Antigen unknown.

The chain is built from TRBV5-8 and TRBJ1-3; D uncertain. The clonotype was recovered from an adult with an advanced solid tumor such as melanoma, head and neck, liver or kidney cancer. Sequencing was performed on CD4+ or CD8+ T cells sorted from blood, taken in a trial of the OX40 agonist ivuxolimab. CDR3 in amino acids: CASSFLGTYRSGNTIYF. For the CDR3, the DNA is TGTGCCAGCAGCTTTCTCGGTACTTATCGCTCTGGAAACACCATATATTTT.